Here is one T cell receptor beta chain with its context. This receptor's antigen is unknown. Within one base of it there is no much larger clone, and no base qualities were kept. The sample originates from a study of OX40 agonist ivuxolimab in advanced cancers. Regarding the research as a whole: Ivuxolimab was an agonistic, fully human IgG2 monoclonal antibody directed against OX40 (CD134), a costimulatory receptor. Intravenous ivuxolimab was administered to patients every 2 weeks at six dose levels: 0.01, 0.1, 0.3, 1.5, 3 and 10 mg/kg. Among the roughly 50 dose-escalation patients, approximately 20 had hepatocellular carcinoma, approximately 15 melanoma, 9 renal cell carcinoma and 9 head and neck cancer. In the dose-escalation cohort, more than 75% of patients were male, and the mean age was around 60 years, with a range of roughly 20 to 85. Prior anti-PD-1, anti-PD-L1 or anti-CTLA-4 therapy was permitted, and checkpoint inhibitors had been received by less than 45% of dose-escalation patients. Partial responses occurred in three dose-escalation patients, of whom one had hepatocellular carcinoma and two had cutaneous melanoma. Peripheral TCRbeta sequencing was intended to test whether TCR sequence diversity was altered and clonal T-cell expansion was caused by ivuxolimab. The monotherapy dose-escalation portion (N ≈ 56 patients) of the phase I ivuxolimab trial is reported in the paper. Overall results and qualifications from the work: Low levels of normalized T-cell clonal expansion were also seen in some patients who did not respond. Antigen specificity was not determined for the clonally expanded peripheral T cells. In the 0.1-3.0 mg/kg groups, partial responders had among the lowest normalized peripheral clonal expansion, particularly in CD8+ T cells. After ivuxolimab, more expanded clones were found on average in CD8+ T cells than in CD4+ T cells. At doses of 0.1 to 3.0 mg/kg, clonal expansion of both CD4+ and CD8+ T cells in blood was seen between baseline and week 6.

The germline V gene yields SQVTM for CDR1 and ANQGSEA for CDR2. There are 13 amino acids in the CDR3, from cysteine to phenylalanine inclusive. Only the CDR3 portion is preserved as DNA: 39 bases, with reading frame beginning at the first base. V and J are trimmed by 6 bases and 4 bases, and the gene matches miss 7 bases of the junction. Patients with autoimmune disease history or receiving systemic immunosuppression were excluded from the trial. Peripheral blood for TCR sequencing was drawn from every dose cohort at baseline, at cycle 4 day 1 and at cycle 7 day 1. Samples were obtained from an open-label, multicenter, first-in-human phase I dose-escalation trial of ivuxolimab. Adults with locally advanced or metastatic head and neck squamous cell, hepatocellular, melanoma or renal cell carcinoma were enrolled in the trial. CD4+ and CD8+ T cells were sorted separately from peripheral blood before TCR sequencing.

To sequence the TCRbeta CDR3 region, genomic DNA was isolated from the sorted cells. TCRbeta CDR3 regions were sequenced using the immunoSEQ Assay. Held by TCRdb, this immuneACCESS table contains in-frame sequences only and omits some clones. Under half of the omission traces to an unresolved V gene where checked; the cause of the rest is unknown. This sample has about 68,000 clones in its table, and over 80% of those were observed once. The top ten hold just over 0.3% of the sample. The origin of this receptor is an adult with an advanced solid tumor such as melanoma, head and neck, liver or kidney cancer. This chain is built from TRBV29-1 and TRBJ1-2; 8 central bases correspond to TRBD1. This material consisted of CD4+ or CD8+ T cells sorted from blood, taken in a trial of the OX40 agonist ivuxolimab. The sequence in DNA is TGCAGCGTAAAACAGGGGGTCGGCTATGGCTACACCTTC. This yields the protein CSVKQGVGYGYTF.